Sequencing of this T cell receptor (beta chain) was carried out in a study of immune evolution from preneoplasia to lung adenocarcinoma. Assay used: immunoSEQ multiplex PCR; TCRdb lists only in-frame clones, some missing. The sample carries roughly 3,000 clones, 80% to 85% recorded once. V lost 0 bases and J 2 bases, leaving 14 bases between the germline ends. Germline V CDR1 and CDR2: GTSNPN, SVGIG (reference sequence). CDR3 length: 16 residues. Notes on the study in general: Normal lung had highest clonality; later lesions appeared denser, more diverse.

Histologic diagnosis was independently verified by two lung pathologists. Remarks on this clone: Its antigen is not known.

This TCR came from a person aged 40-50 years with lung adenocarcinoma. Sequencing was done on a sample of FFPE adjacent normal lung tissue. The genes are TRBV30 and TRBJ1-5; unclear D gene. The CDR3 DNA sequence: TGTGCCTGGAGTGTACGGGTGGGGATGGGCAATCAGCCCCAGCATTTT. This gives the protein CAWSVRVGMGNQPQHF.